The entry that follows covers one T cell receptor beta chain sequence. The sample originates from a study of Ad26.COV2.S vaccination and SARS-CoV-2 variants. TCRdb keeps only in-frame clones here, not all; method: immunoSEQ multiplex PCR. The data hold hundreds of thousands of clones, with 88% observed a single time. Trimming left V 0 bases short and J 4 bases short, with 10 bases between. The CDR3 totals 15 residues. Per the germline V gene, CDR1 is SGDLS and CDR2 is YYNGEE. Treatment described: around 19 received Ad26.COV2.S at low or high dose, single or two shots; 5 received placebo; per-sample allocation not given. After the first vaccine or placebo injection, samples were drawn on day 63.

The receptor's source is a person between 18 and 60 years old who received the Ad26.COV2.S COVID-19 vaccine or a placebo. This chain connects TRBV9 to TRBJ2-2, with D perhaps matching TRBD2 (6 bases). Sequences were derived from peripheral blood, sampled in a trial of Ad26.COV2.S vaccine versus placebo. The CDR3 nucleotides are TGTGCCAGCAGCGTAGCCCGGGGACTCACCGGGGAGCTGTTTTTT. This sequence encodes CASSVARGLTGELFF.